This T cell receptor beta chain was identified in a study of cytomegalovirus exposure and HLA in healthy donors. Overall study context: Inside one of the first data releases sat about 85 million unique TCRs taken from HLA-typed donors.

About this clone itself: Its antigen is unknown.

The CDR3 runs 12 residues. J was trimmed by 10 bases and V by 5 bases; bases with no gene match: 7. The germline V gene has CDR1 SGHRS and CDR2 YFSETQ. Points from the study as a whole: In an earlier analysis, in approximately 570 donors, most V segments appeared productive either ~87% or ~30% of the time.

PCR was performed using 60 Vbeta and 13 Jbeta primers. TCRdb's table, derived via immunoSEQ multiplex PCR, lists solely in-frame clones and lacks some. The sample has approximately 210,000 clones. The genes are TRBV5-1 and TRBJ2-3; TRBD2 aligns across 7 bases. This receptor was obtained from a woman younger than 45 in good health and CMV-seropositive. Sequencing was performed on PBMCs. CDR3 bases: TGCGCCAGCAGTGCGGAGCGGGATGCGCAGTATTTT. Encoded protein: CASSAERDAQYF.